This entry describes one T cell receptor beta chain. What this receptor recognizes is not known. No base-level quality is on record; no much larger clone is a single base apart. The run used an Illumina NovaSeq 6000. Synthesis of TCR cDNA relied on 5'RACE template switching, a step that introduced a universal primer site along with unique molecular identifiers. Priming for cDNA synthesis came from both the TCR alpha and TCR beta constant segments. Library amplification involved two PCR steps, and the second step added sample barcodes and sequencing adapters. Sequencing of libraries was performed on Illumina HiSeq 2500 (2x100 bp) or NovaSeq (2x150 bp). On the study's bioinformatics: MIGEC handled demultiplexing of reads and collapsing into UMI consensus sequences, while MiXCR performed V(D)J alignment. Clonotypes responding to the vaccine were identified with edgeR on replicate PBMC samples, with the criteria of FDR below 0.01 and a log2 fold change above 5 up to day 15. CD4 or CD8 identity was assigned to each bulk clonotype according to whether the clonotype was present at higher abundance in the sequenced CD4 repertoire or the sequenced CD8 repertoire. TCRdb handled the public reads itself, with Q25 trimming in fastp and clone calling in MiXCR, and kept productive beta chains. Rows with a matching CDR3 protein are joined into one entry that keeps the most common DNA and genes. TCRdb's processing, not the authors', yielded these V and J calls. A total of 300,000 to 400,000 distinct CDR3 sequences appear in this sample, around 13% of them only once. 2.5% to 3.5% of the sample comes from the top ten.

The data derive from a study of T cells after yellow fever vaccination (dated by TCRdb to about 2019). Background for the entire study: Libraries from fractions with low cell numbers were prepared with the SMART-Seq v4 Ultra Low Input RNA kit. The cohort comprised two healthy male donors, one aged 18 to 30 and one aged 30 to 40 years. To follow T-cell clones before and after primary and booster YFV17D yellow fever vaccination, bulk TCR alpha and beta repertoires were sequenced over time. Blood was collected at multiple timepoints before and after primary and secondary immunization, and bulk PBMC replicates and cell subsets were isolated.

Findings and caveats that apply to the study as a whole: A small fraction of clonotypes appeared in both the CD4 and CD8 compartments, likely as a result of convergent recombination. FACS-sorted repertoires could contain abundant contaminating clonotypes from the bulk population, so computational filtering was required. Compared with the primary T-cell response, the secondary T-cell response was faster but weaker, reaching its peak on day 5 rather than on day 15. Only a couple of donors were included in the study, so the extent to which the findings can be generalized is limited. Most clones expanded after primary vaccination were re-detected after the booster (approximately 96% of CD4 and roughly 85% of CD8), suggesting broad memory maintenance.

In light of the paper, this sample's treatment or condition label describes: live attenuated yellow fever vaccine strain. A standard Ficoll-Paque protocol was used to isolate PBMCs from peripheral blood. Dynabeads CD4 and CD8 positive selection kits were used to isolate CD4 and CD8 T-cell fractions. TriZol was used to extract RNA from bulk PBMCs, CD4 and CD8 fractions, and dextramer-positive and dextramer-negative fractions. The germline V gene (reference sequence) supplies CDR1 DFQATT and CDR2 SNEGSKA. V is trimmed back by 1 base and J by 6 bases, and the junction contains 5 bases that no gene match accounts for. CDR3 length: 14 amino acids, cysteine to phenylalanine. Only the CDR3 part of the read is kept: 42 bases, read in frame from the first base.

The receptor was derived from a man younger than 30 who received the YFV17D yellow fever vaccine. The chain is assembled from TRBV20-1 and TRBJ1-4, with 7 bases aligning to TRBD1. Sequenced here: CD4+ T cells sorted from PBMCs, sampled 15 days after the yellow fever booster vaccination. The nucleotide sequence reads as follows: TGCAGTGCTAGAGCCGGGACAGTCGATGAAAAACTGTTTTTT. It is translated as CSARAGTVDEKLFF.